Below, 25 T cell receptor beta chains from the same sample are listed, as sequenced in a study of blood T cell repertoires in COVID-19. The assay was immunoSEQ multiplex PCR, and TCRdb's table has in-frame clones only and misses some. The repertoire consists of about 110,000 clones, with 80% to 90% occurring once and the leading ten covering less than 2.5%. The source material was peripheral blood. Receptors were obtained from a human donor in a cohort sampled during active COVID-19.

V is TRBV23-1 and J is TRBJ2-1; tentatively, D is TRBD2 (6 bases). TRBV23-1 is flagged as an ORF with uncertain function. Trimming took off 0 bases at V and 7 bases at J, with 22 bases between the two ends. This CDR3 has 18 amino acids. The CDR3 DNA sequence: TGCGCCAGCAGTCAATCTTTTTCAGGCCTAGGCGCGGGGAATGAGCAGTTCTTC. It codes for CASSQSFSGLGAGNEQFF.

V gene TRBV11-3 combines with J gene TRBJ1-2; TRBD1 might be the D (5 bases). Trimming stripped 3 bases from V and 0 bases from J, with 8 bases between. This CDR3 region has 14 residues. Germline V lookup: CDR1 SGHNT, CDR2 YENEEA. The CDR3 sequence: CASSLATANYGYTF. DNA for the CDR3: TGTGCCAGCAGCTTGGCGACAGCTAACTATGGCTACACCTTC. Complete variable domain (other parts from reference TRBV11-3 and TRBJ1-2): EAGVVQSPRYKIIEKKQPVAFWCNPISGHNTLYWYLQNLGQGPELLIRYENEEAVDDSQLPKDRFSAERLKGVDSTLKIQPAELGDSAVYLCASSLATANYGYTFGSGTRLTVV.

This clone was detected a few times. The chain uses TRBV7-9 and TRBJ1-1; D gene uncertain. CDR3 length: 11 amino acids. Per the germline V gene, CDR1 is SEHNR and CDR2 is FQNEAQ (reference sequence). V lost 7 bases and J lost 5, with 8 bases in between. The CDR3 spells CASTMRTEAFF. The CDR3 DNA is TGTGCCAGCACTATGAGGACTGAAGCTTTCTTT.

This clone is a singleton in its sample. This chain links TRBV7-6 with TRBJ2-7; D may be TRBD2 (6 bases). The V and J ends lost 5 bases and 6 bases respectively, with 23 bases between them. This CDR3 contains 16 residues. Germline CDR1 reads SGHVS; CDR2 reads FNYEAQ. CDR3 DNA: TGTGCCAGCAGCCCCCAGGGCGGGGCTCCCGTTGGCGAGCAGTACTTC. It translates to CASSPQGGAPVGEQYF.

This chain connects TRBV5-4 to TRBJ1-1; a possible D gene is TRBD1 (6 bases). The CDR3 has 12 residues. V gave up 0 bases and J gave up 6 bases, with 6 bases separating them. The germline gives CDR1 SGHNT, CDR2 YYREEE (reference sequence). CDR3 sequence (DNA): TGTGCCAGCAGCTTGGGACAGGCTGAAGCTTTCTTT. The encoded protein is CASSLGQAEAFF. Full variable domain (outside the CDR3, taken from reference TRBV5-4 and TRBJ1-1): ETGVTQSPTHLIKTRGQQVTLRCSSQSGHNTVSWYQQALGQGPQFIFQYYREEENGRGNFPPRFSGLQFPNYSSELNVNALELDDSALYLCASSLGQAEAFFGQGTRLTVV.

V usage is TRBV5-6 and J usage is TRBJ1-4; TRBD1 might be the D (6 bases). The length of the CDR3 is 15 residues. V shed 5 bases and J shed 8 bases, with 19 bases lying between them. From germline, CDR1 is SGHDT and CDR2 YYEEEE. The CDR3 region has the DNA TGTGCCAGCAGTCAGACAGGCCCAGGGGTGGAAAAACTGTTTTTT. The encoded protein is CASSQTGPGVEKLFF.

This clone came up a few times. The chain joins TRBV6-5 to TRBJ2-6, with no clear D. The CDR3 length is 14 residues. The V end lost 8 bases, the J end lost 4 bases, and 12 bases lay between the germline ends. The germline gives CDR1 MNHEY, CDR2 SVGAGI. CDR3 in amino acids: CASRRSSGANVLTF. The CDR3 DNA is TGTGCCAGCCGGCGGAGCTCCGGGGCCAACGTCCTGACTTTC.

V is TRBV28 and J is TRBJ2-5; D unclear. The CDR3 has 14 residues. From germline, CDR1 is MDHEN and CDR2 SYDVKM. Trimming took 1 base from V and 1 from J, leaving 7 bases between them. This CDR3 reads CASSLSPTQETQYF. The CDR3 DNA sequence: TGTGCCAGCAGTTTATCCCCTACCCAAGAGACCCAGTACTTC. Full variable domain (rest looked up from reference TRBV28 and TRBJ2-5): DVKVTQSSRYLVKRTGEKVFLECVQDMDHENMFWYRQDPGLGLRLIYFSYDVKMKEKGDIPEGYSVSREKKERFSLILESASTNQTSMYLCASSLSPTQETQYFGPGTRLLVL.

J is TRBJ2-7 and V is TRBV7-9; maybe TRBD1 (6 bases). The CDR3 has 14 amino acids. V dropped 2 bases and J dropped 2 bases, with 10 bases sitting between them. Germline loops: CDR1 SEHNR, CDR2 FQNEAQ (reference sequence). As DNA, the CDR3 is TGTGCCAGCAGCTTAACTCAGGGGCCCTACGAGCAGTACTTC. Amino acid sequence: CASSLTQGPYEQYF.

The chain recombines TRBV7-2 with TRBJ2-7; D not resolved. Germline CDR1 is SGHTA and CDR2 is FQGNSA. V gave up 3 bases and J gave up 4 bases, with 16 bases separating them. The CDR3 totals 15 residues. The DNA of the CDR3 is TGTGCCAGCAGCTTCCGCGGCGGAACACCTTACGAGCAGTACTTC. This sequence encodes CASSFRGGTPYEQYF.

The chain joins TRBV2 to TRBJ2-5, with TRBD1 matching over 10 bases. This CDR3 has 14 amino acids. J gave up 4 bases and V 6 bases, and 5 bases lay outside the gene matches. Per germline, CDR1 SNHLY and CDR2 FYNNEI. The CDR3 region is CASRPGQGRETQYF. The CDR3 nucleotides are TGTGCCAGCAGGCCGGGACAGGGGAGAGAGACCCAGTACTTC.

Only one count was recorded for this clone. The chain has TRBV2 and TRBJ2-1, with 10 bases matching TRBD2. V lost 6 bases to trimming and J lost 3 bases; unmatched junction nucleotides: 5. Germline CDR1 reads SNHLY; CDR2 reads FYNNEI. The CDR3 extends over 15 amino acids. CDR3 protein: CASSLLAGNYNEQFF. The CDR3 nucleotides are TGTGCCAGCAGCTTACTAGCGGGAAACTACAATGAGCAGTTCTTC. Filled out from reference TRBV2 and TRBJ2-1, the complete variable domain reads EPEVTQTPSHQVTQMGQEVILRCVPISNHLYFYWYRQILGQKVEFLVSFYNNEISEKSEIFDDQFSVERPDGSNFTLKIRSTKLEDSAMYFCASSLLAGNYNEQFFGPGTRLTVL.

This clone was detected only once. The chain joins TRBV28 to TRBJ1-5; tentative D call: TRBD1 (5 bases). The CDR3 length is 12 residues. The germline V and J ends were trimmed by 6 bases and 6 bases, with 9 bases remaining between them. From germline, CDR1 is MDHEN and CDR2 SYDVKM. CDR3: CASSSGLQPQHF. The CDR3 coding sequence is TGTGCCAGCAGCTCAGGGCTTCAGCCCCAGCATTTT.

The chain recombines TRBV18 with TRBJ1-1; D unclear. V lost 4 bases and J lost 4, with 13 bases in between. Germline CDR1 KGHSH, CDR2 LQKENI. This CDR3 comprises 14 residues. This chain's CDR3 is CASSRLAGSTEAFF. Written as DNA, the CDR3 is TGTGCCAGCTCACGCCTCGCAGGAAGCACTGAAGCTTTCTTT.

A single count supports this clone. V and J are TRBV7-2 and TRBJ2-3, with D tentatively TRBD1 (6 bases). This CDR3 has 15 amino acids. Germline V CDR1 and CDR2: SGHTA, FQGNSA. V gave up 1 base and J gave up 1 base, with 9 bases separating them. The CDR3 DNA follows: TGTGCCAGCAGCTTAGACAGGGCAGGCACAGATACGCAGTATTTT. It translates to CASSLDRAGTDTQYF.

The CDR3 reads CASSSSSGGDYNEQFF. In DNA form, the CDR3 reads TGTGCCAGTAGTTCGTCTAGCGGGGGAGACTACAATGAGCAGTTCTTC. V gene TRBV19 combines with J gene TRBJ2-1, with 10 bases identical to TRBD2. This CDR3 comprises 16 residues. J lost 3 bases, V lost 5 bases, and 7 bases had no gene match. Per the germline V gene, CDR1 is LNHDA and CDR2 is SQIVND (reference sequence).

The J gene is TRBJ2-5, the V gene TRBV5-1; TRBD2 agrees at 10 bases. J lost 1 base, V lost 0 bases, and 3 bases had no gene match. Germline lookup yields CDR1 SGHRS and CDR2 YFSETQ. CDR3 length equals 16 residues. The CDR3 loop is CASSLAPSGSQETQYF. In DNA form, the CDR3 reads TGCGCCAGCAGCTTGGCGCCTAGCGGGAGCCAAGAGACCCAGTACTTC.

The rearrangement links TRBV7-2 to TRBJ2-7, with D perhaps TRBD1 (5 bases). V dropped 3 bases and J dropped 0 bases, with 9 bases sitting between them. CDR3 length: 14 residues. Germline CDR1 SGHTA, CDR2 FQGNSA. CDR3 in amino acids: CASSFSTGSYEQYF. For the CDR3, the DNA is TGTGCCAGCAGCTTCTCAACAGGCTCCTACGAGCAGTACTTC.

The chain couples TRBV3-1 (or the pseudogene TRBV3-2) to TRBJ2-1; 7 positions match TRBD2. After removal of 7 bases from V and 3 bases from J, the junction contained 9 bases not matched to a gene. The CDR3 totals 15 residues. CDR1 is LGHDT and CDR2 is YNNKEL in the germline V gene (reference sequence). As DNA, the CDR3 is TGTGCCAGCACCTTAACTAGCGTTGGCTACAATGAGCAGTTCTTC. It specifies CASTLTSVGYNEQFF.

The chain uses TRBV6-5 and TRBJ1-2; a weak D match, TRBD1 (5 bases). The germline V and J ends were trimmed by 2 bases and 8 bases, with 9 bases remaining between them. In germline, CDR1 is MNHEY, CDR2 SVGAGI. This CDR3 has 12 amino acids. CDR3 DNA sequence: TGTGCCAGCAGTTACCAGGGTGCGGGCTACACCTTC. Its protein is CASSYQGAGYTF.

V is TRBV13 and J is TRBJ2-2, with a tentative D call TRBD1 (6 bases). The CDR3 covers 15 residues. Deletions cut 6 bases from V and 2 bases from J, with 13 bases between. Germline V gene lookup returns CDR1 PRHDT and CDR2 FYEKMQ (reference sequence). This CDR3 is CASRSDRYNTGELFF. CDR3 nucleotides: TGTGCCAGCAGATCCGACAGGTACAACACCGGGGAGCTGTTTTTT.

CDR3 coding DNA: TGCGCCAGCAGCCTGGCAGGTGGCACGCCAGATACGCAGTATTTT. Its translation: CASSLAGGTPDTQYF. The rearrangement joins TRBV5-1 to TRBJ2-3; D call uncertain. The V and J ends lost 4 bases and 4 bases respectively, with 16 bases between them. Per germline, CDR1 SGHRS and CDR2 YFSETQ. The CDR3 is made up of 15 amino acids.

This clone appeared once. The chain carries TRBV24-1 and TRBJ2-5, with 9 bases aligning to TRBD1. CDR1 and CDR2 (germline): KGHDR, SFDVKD. The CDR3 sequence is 18 residues long. V trimming: 4 bases; J trimming: 4 bases; junction bases outside the gene matches: 15. This CDR3 reads CATSDENKGQGFGETQYF. In DNA, the CDR3 is TGTGCCACCAGTGACGAGAACAAGGGACAGGGATTCGGAGAGACCCAGTACTTC.

The V call is TRBV5-1, the J call TRBJ1-3, with D possibly TRBD1 on 5 matching bases. Trimming pared 7 bases from V and 1 base from J, leaving 24 bases between. Germline-derived CDR1 and CDR2 are SGHRS and YFSETQ. This CDR3 has 18 residues. CDR3 in amino acids: CASSPTAGGRKSGNTIYF. CDR3 sequence (DNA): TGCGCCAGCTCGCCTACCGCCGGGGGGAGGAAGTCTGGAAACACCATATATTTT.

The chain uses TRBV30 and TRBJ2-7, with a weak D call TRBD2 (6 bases). The CDR3 has 12 residues. CDR1 and CDR2 from the germline V gene are GTSNPN and SVGIG (reference sequence). The ends were cut back, 4 bases at V and 6 bases at J, with 13 bases in the middle. CDR3 in DNA: TGTGCCTGGAATCAACTAGCTCGCGAGCAGTACTTC. It encodes CAWNQLAREQYF.